The T cell receptor beta chain under discussion was sequenced for a study of T cell repertoires in cytomegalovirus infection. Study as a whole: Matching HLA type, along with CMV infection, was indicated by public TCR beta signatures.

Germline V lookup: CDR1 LGHNA, CDR2 YSLEER. The CDR3 totals 16 residues. Trimming took 0 bases from V and 3 from J, leaving 12 bases between them. Each CDR3 protein is one row after TCRdb ran MiXCR on the reads. The sample shows 250,000 to 400,000 distinct CDR3 sequences, around a quarter of them seen only once. Details on this clonotype: Its antigen is as yet unknown.

The chain joins TRBV4-3 to TRBJ2-1, with D perhaps matching TRBD2 (6 bases). The sequence was obtained from a human donor in good health (CMV status not recorded). Some clones in this sample may be carry-over from other donors' samples. Sequenced material: cultured PBMCs, taken from culture after CMV antigen stimulation. CDR3 protein: CASSQELAEGYNEQFF. In nucleotides, the CDR3 is TGCGCCAGCAGCCAAGAGTTAGCGGAGGGCTACAATGAGCAGTTCTTC.